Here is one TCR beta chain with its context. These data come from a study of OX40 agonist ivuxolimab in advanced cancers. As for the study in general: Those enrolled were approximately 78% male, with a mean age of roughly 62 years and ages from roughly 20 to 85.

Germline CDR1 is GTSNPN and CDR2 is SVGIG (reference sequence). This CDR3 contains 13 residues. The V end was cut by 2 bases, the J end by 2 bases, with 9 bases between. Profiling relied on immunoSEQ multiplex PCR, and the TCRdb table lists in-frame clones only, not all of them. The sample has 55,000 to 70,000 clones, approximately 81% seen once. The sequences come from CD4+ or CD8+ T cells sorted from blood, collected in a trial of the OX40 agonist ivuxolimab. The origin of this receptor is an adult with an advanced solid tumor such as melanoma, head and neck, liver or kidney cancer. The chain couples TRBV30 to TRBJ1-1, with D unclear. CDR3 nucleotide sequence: TGTGCCTGGAGTTACCGGATAAACACTGAAGCTTTCTTT. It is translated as CAWSYRINTEAFF.